Below are 10 T cell receptor beta chains sequenced from a single sample in a study of low-dose radiotherapy and immunotherapy resistance in tumors. Primers targeting TRAV and TRBV primed first-strand cDNA, covering alpha and beta chains. Amplification of TCRs used a constant-region primer and V-primer adapter for about 19 PCR cycles. TCRdb reprocessed the reads with MiXCR, giving one entry per CDR3 protein. The table includes approximately 70,000 distinct CDR3 sequences, about a third detected once. The time point was: before trial treatment. The source was PBMCs, collected before treatment. These receptors were taken from a female donor with ovarian cancer.

This clonotype was counted at least ten times. V is TRBV5-6 and J is TRBJ2-1, with TRBD2 matching 9 bases. Germline CDR1 and CDR2: SGHDT and YYEEEE. Trimming removed 0 bases from V and 6 bases from J; junction bases left unmatched: 4. The CDR3 runs 15 residues. For the CDR3, the DNA is TGTGCCAGCAGCTTGGGTAGCGGGGGACTCAATGAGCAGTTCTTC. Protein product: CASSLGSGGLNEQFF.

This clonotype has ten or more counts. The chain couples TRBV2 to TRBJ1-1; TRBD1 matches at 8 bases. The CDR3 covers 13 residues. Germline assignment: CDR1 SNHLY and CDR2 FYNNEI. J was trimmed by 1 base and V by 8 bases; bases with no gene match: 3. The CDR3 nucleotides read TGTGCCAGCGACAGGGGAGGGAACACTGAAGCTTTCTTT. Translating gives CASDRGGNTEAFF. Complete variable domain (other parts from reference TRBV2 and TRBJ1-1): EPEVTQTPSHQVTQMGQEVILRCVPISNHLYFYWYRQILGQKVEFLVSFYNNEISEKSEIFDDQFSVERPDGSNFTLKIRSTKLEDSAMYFCASDRGGNTEAFFGQGTRLTVV.

The chain is built from TRBV5-1 and TRBJ2-7, with 10 nucleotides matching TRBD2. Germline V lookup: CDR1 SGHRS, CDR2 YFSETQ. CDR3 length: 13 amino acids. Germline trimming cut 5 bases from V and 3 bases from J; bases unmatched to any gene: 2. CDR3 protein: CASSSSGGYEQYF. In DNA form, the CDR3 reads TGCGCCAGCAGTTCTAGCGGGGGCTACGAGCAGTACTTC. Supplemented by reference TRBV5-1 and TRBJ2-7, the full variable domain reads KAGVTQTPRYLIKTRGQQVTLSCSPISGHRSVSWYQQTPGQGLQFLFEYFSETQRNKGNFPGRFSGRQFSNSRSEMNVSTLELGDSALYLCASSSSGGYEQYFGPGTRLTVT.

This clonotype showed up many times. The gene calls are TRBV29-1 and TRBJ2-7, with no clear D. V was clipped by 6 bases and J by 2 bases, with 11 bases between them. Germline loops: CDR1 SQVTM, CDR2 ANQGSEA. The CDR3 contains 12 residues. CDR3 sequence reads: CSVLVGTYEQYF. Here the CDR3 DNA reads TGCAGCGTACTGGTAGGAACCTACGAGCAGTACTTC.

This clonotype was recorded many times. This sequence joins TRBV20-1 and TRBJ2-3; the D gene is possibly TRBD2 (5 bases). V was clipped by 6 bases and J by 6 bases, with 13 bases between them. The CDR3 has 12 residues. Germline assignment: CDR1 DFQATT and CDR2 SNEGSKA (reference sequence). CDR3 sequence: CSAAGEFDTQYF. Written as DNA, the CDR3 is TGCAGTGCGGCTGGGGAGTTCGATACGCAGTATTTT.

This clonotype was observed many times. The chain couples TRBV29-1 to TRBJ2-1; 7 bases are shared with TRBD2. From germline, CDR1 is SQVTM and CDR2 ANQGSEA. V dropped 4 bases and J dropped 4; count of bases not matched to a gene: 10. The CDR3 runs to 15 residues. The CDR3 bases are TGCAGCGTTGTGGTAGGGCTAGCGGCTTACAATGAGCAGTTCTTC. As protein: CSVVVGLAAYNEQFF.

The chain has TRBV6-2 or TRBV6-3 and TRBJ1-5; D is unresolved. CDR1 is MNHEY, CDR2 SVGEGT, per germline. V lost 6 bases, J lost 3 bases, and 9 bases lay in between. CDR3 length equals 13 residues. The CDR3 DNA sequence: TGTGCCAGCAGACTGGGCAACAATCAGCCCCAGCATTTT. This translates into CASRLGNNQPQHF.

The chain combines TRBV6-6 with TRBJ1-5; D not certain. The CDR3 is 13 residues long. CDR1 MNHNY and CDR2 SVGAGI come from the germline V gene (reference sequence). Trimming stripped 7 bases from V and 0 bases from J, with 7 bases between. In DNA, the CDR3 is TGTGCCAGCACCCCAAATAGCAATCAGCCCCAGCATTTT. Its translation: CASTPNSNQPQHF.

The chain recombines TRBV6-2 or TRBV6-3 with TRBJ2-7; 8 bases fit TRBD2. Germline CDR1 and CDR2: MNHEY and SVGEGT. V was pared by 5 bases and J by 7 bases, with 4 bases of the junction left unmatched. CDR3 length equals 12 residues. The CDR3 nucleotides are TGTGCCAGCAGTCCGGGGGGGCCAGAGCAGTACTTC. Translation: CASSPGGPEQYF.

V is TRBV5-1 and J is TRBJ1-6; 7 nucleotides agree with TRBD1. Trimming took 0 bases from V and 8 from J; bases not matched to a gene: 5. This CDR3 region has 15 residues. Germline CDR1 SGHRS, CDR2 YFSETQ. In DNA, the CDR3 is TGCGCCAGCAGCTTGGATACAGGGGCTTATTCACCCCTCCACTTT. Translating it yields CASSLDTGAYSPLHF.